This T cell receptor beta chain was obtained from a study of blood T cell repertoires in COVID-19. For the study at large: The analysed material was cDNA or gDNA that came from T cells, B-cell-depleted T cells, or PBMCs.

Measured with immunoSEQ multiplex PCR; TCRdb has only the in-frame clones, and not every one. The top ten hold 1.5% to 2% of the sample, which has around 250,000 clones, roughly 85% seen once. Participant age was about 18 to 89 years, and participants resided in 24 US areas. Participant-reported clinical history was the basis for cohort assignment. Resolution of symptoms, clearance, or two negative PCRs was present in recovered Cohort 3 donors. Trimming removed 2 bases at V and 5 bases at J, with 6 bases between. This CDR3 is 12 amino acids long. CDR1 is LNHDA, CDR2 SQIVND, per germline (reference sequence).

The chain employs TRBV19 and TRBJ1-1; unclear D gene. The source is a woman between 50 and 59 years old who had recovered from COVID-19. Material: PBMCs or T cells enriched from blood (not recorded which). The CDR3 region is CASSIRATEAFF. The CDR3 DNA reads TGTGCCAGTAGTATACGTGCGACTGAAGCTTTCTTT.